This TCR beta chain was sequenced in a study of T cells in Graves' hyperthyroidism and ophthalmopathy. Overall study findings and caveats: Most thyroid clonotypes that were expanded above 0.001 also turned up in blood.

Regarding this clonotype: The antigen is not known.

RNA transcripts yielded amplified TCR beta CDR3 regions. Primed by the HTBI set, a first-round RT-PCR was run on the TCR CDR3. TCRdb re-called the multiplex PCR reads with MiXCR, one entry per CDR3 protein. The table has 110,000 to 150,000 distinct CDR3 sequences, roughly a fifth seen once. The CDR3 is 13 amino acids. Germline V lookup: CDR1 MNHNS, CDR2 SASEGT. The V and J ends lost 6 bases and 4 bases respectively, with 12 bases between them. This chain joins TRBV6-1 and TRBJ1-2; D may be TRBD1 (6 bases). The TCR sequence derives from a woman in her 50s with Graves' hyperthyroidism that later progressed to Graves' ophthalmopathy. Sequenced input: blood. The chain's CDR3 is CASSFRGSYGYTF. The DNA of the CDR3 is TGTGCCAGCAGCTTCAGGGGATCCTATGGCTACACCTTC.